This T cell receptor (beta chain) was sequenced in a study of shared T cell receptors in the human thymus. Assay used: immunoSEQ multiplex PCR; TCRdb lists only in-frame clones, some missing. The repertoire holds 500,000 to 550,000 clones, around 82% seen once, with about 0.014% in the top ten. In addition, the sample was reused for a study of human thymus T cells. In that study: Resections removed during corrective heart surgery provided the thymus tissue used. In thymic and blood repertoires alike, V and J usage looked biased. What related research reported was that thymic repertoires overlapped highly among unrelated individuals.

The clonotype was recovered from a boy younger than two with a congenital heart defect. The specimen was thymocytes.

The CDR3 reads CASGPTVYNEQFF. As DNA, the CDR3 is TGTGCCAGCGGCCCGACAGTTTACAATGAGCAGTTCTTC. The chain employs TRBV27 and TRBJ2-1; D is perhaps TRBD1 (5 bases). V was clipped by 8 bases and J by 4 bases, with 12 bases between them. Per germline, CDR1 MNHEY and CDR2 SMNVEV (reference sequence). The CDR3 consists of 13 residues.